One sample yielded the 10 T cell receptor beta chains listed below, sequenced in a study of T cell responses to AZD1222 COVID-19 vaccine. Profiling relied on immunoSEQ multiplex PCR, and the TCRdb table lists in-frame clones only, not all of them. The sample gives about 140,000 clones, over 75% of which show up once; 3.4% is in the top ten. Sequenced material: peripheral blood, taken on day 0 of AZD1222 vaccination. The source of these receptors is an adult in good health.

CDR3 protein: CASSQDLVAGTYTGTDTQYF. CDR3 coding DNA: TGTGCCAGCAGCCAAGATCTCGTAGCGGGGACATATACAGGCACAGATACGCAGTATTTT. This chain connects TRBV3-1 (or the pseudogene TRBV3-2) to TRBJ2-3; 8 nucleotides match TRBD2. The CDR3 is made up of 20 amino acids. Germline V gene lookup returns CDR1 LGHDT and CDR2 YNNKEL (reference sequence). The trim removed 0 bases at V and 1 base at J, leaving 15 bases unmatched.

This clone was seen more than once but under ten times. This chain connects TRBV18 to TRBJ2-7; D perhaps matches TRBD1 (5 bases). V lost 3 bases and J lost 3, with 12 bases in between. Germline lookup yields CDR1 KGHSH and CDR2 LQKENI. There are 14 residues in the CDR3. The CDR3 coding sequence is TGTGCCAGCTCACCTGAGACAGAGAACTACGAGCAGTACTTC. Translated, it gives CASSPETENYEQYF. The variable domain in full, completed from reference TRBV18 and TRBJ2-7, reads NAGVMQNPRHLVRRRGQEARLRCSPMKGHSHVYWYRQLPEEGLKFMVYLQKENIIDESGMPKERFSAEFPKEGPSILRIQQVVRGDSAAYFCASSPETENYEQYFGPGTRLTVT.

This chain connects TRBV4-3 to TRBJ1-1; 11 nucleotides match TRBD1. This CDR3 has 14 residues. V dropped 4 bases and J dropped 7; count of bases not matched to a gene: 5. CDR1 and CDR2 (germline): LGHNA, YSLEER. CDR3 sequence (DNA): TGCGCCAGCAGCCGGGACAGGGGGGGACGTGAAGCTTTCTTT. It is translated as CASSRDRGGREAFF.

The chain carries TRBV7-3 and TRBJ2-5; D remains unclear. V lost 5 bases and J lost 4, with 11 bases in between. The length of the CDR3 is 13 residues. CDR1 SGHTA and CDR2 FQGTGA come from the germline V gene. The CDR3 sequence is CASSTYGRETQYF. CDR3 coding DNA: TGTGCCAGCAGCACCTATGGGCGAGAGACCCAGTACTTC.

This sequence joins TRBV19 and TRBJ2-4; TRBD2 is a possible D gene (5 bases). The germline V and J ends were trimmed by 8 bases and 2 bases, with 22 bases remaining between them. Germline V gene lookup returns CDR1 LNHDA and CDR2 SQIVND (reference sequence). The CDR3 sequence is 17 residues long. CDR3 protein: CASSLMGSGGPKNIQYF. The CDR3 DNA reads as TGTGCCAGTTCGCTAATGGGATCGGGCGGGCCCAAAAACATTCAGTACTTC.

This rearrangement joins TRBV12-3 or TRBV12-4 to TRBJ2-7; D perhaps matches TRBD2 (6 bases). V lost 6 bases to trimming and J lost 2 bases, with 11 bases between them. This CDR3 is 13 amino acids long. The CDR3 protein is CASRRDSTYEQYF. CDR3 nucleotides: TGTGCCAGCAGACGGGACTCCACCTACGAGCAGTACTTC.

The gene calls are TRBV7-9 and TRBJ1-4, with D possibly being TRBD1 (6 bases). The length of the CDR3 is 14 residues. Between the trimmed V and J ends, which lost 5 bases and 7 bases, there was a span of 14 bases. Germline CDR1 is SEHNR and CDR2 is FQNEAQ (reference sequence). The CDR3 protein is CASSPRGAGEKLFF. The CDR3 DNA reads TGTGCCAGCAGCCCCCGGGGGGCCGGTGAAAAACTGTTTTTT. Complete variable domain (other parts from reference TRBV7-9 and TRBJ1-4): DTGVSQNPRHKITKRGQNVTFRCDPISEHNRLYWYRQTLGQGPEFLTYFQNEAQLEKSRLLSDRFSAERPKGSFSTLEIQRTEQGDSAMYLCASSPRGAGEKLFFGSGTQLSVL.

The V call is TRBV11-2, the J call TRBJ1-1, with TRBD1 identical over 9 bases. V was pared by 1 base and J by 0 bases, with 3 bases of the junction left unmatched. Germline V gene data show CDR1 as SGHAT and CDR2 as FQNNGV. The CDR3 covers 16 residues. This chain's CDR3 is CASSLGTGAMNTEAFF. CDR3 coding DNA: TGTGCCAGCAGCTTAGGGACAGGGGCGATGAACACTGAAGCTTTCTTT.

The rearrangement uses TRBV27 and TRBJ2-2; TRBD2 is a possible D gene (5 bases). The CDR3 runs 12 residues. V was cut by 6 bases and J by 7 bases, with 9 bases left in between. Per the germline V gene, CDR1 is MNHEY and CDR2 is SMNVEV (reference sequence). The CDR3: CASRGLVGELFF. The CDR3 bases are TGTGCCAGCAGAGGACTGGTCGGGGAGCTGTTTTTT.

This chain joins TRBV19 and TRBJ1-3; 7 bases align to TRBD1. V lost 8 bases to trimming and J lost 3 bases; unmatched junction nucleotides: 7. Germline loops: CDR1 LNHDA, CDR2 SQIVND (reference sequence). The CDR3 contains 14 residues. CDR3 in amino acids: CASETGFLGNTIYF. The CDR3 nucleotides read TGTGCCAGTGAGACAGGGTTTCTTGGAAACACCATATATTTT.